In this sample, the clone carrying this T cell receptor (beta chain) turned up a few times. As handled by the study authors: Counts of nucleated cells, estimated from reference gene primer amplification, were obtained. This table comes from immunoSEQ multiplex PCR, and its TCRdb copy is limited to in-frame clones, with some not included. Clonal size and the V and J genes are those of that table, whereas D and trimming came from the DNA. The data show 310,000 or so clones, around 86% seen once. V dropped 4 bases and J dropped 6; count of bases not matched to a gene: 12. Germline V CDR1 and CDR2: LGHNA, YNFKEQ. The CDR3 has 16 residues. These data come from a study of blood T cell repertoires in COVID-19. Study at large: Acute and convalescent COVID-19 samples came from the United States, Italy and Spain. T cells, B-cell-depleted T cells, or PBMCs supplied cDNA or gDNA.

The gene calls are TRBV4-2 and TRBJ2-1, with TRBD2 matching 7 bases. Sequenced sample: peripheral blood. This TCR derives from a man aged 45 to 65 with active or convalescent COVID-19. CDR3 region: CASSRGLGLMGNEQFF. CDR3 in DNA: TGTGCCAGCAGCCGAGGACTAGGCTTAATGGGCAATGAGCAGTTCTTC.